The entry below gives a single T cell receptor (beta chain) sequence along with its context. In its sample, this clonotype comes out as medium-sized (0.01 to 0.1%). The antigen this receptor binds is unknown. The input lacks base qualities; no much larger clone sits a single base away. The data stem from a study of circulating CD8 cells and anti-PD-1 response in melanoma (TCRdb year 2020). Some background on the complete study: Nivolumab was given to patients intravenously at 3 mg/kg every 2 weeks. The melanoma cohort had some 13 patients, seven of whom got anti-PD-1 as first-line therapy, while the other six had previously had targeted therapy or immunotherapy. A total of around 11 melanoma patients were included in the TCR repertoire analysis, 4 of them responders and 7 non-responders. Patients with complete or partial responses were classified as responders, and patients with stable or progressive disease (RECIST v1.1) were classified as non-responders. PD-1 on on-treatment samples was detected using a biotinylated anti-human IgG4 antibody. The investigation overall reported the following: Experiments were generally performed without replicates because of limited material. Because tumor material was not accessible, tumor reactivity was instead assessed by peptide assays on expanded sorted subsets. Repertoires were found to be largely private between subsets, with under 7.5% of TRB clonotypes shared at M1, and the highest sharing was observed between DPOS and TIGIT. Both treatment-naive and previously treated patients were included in the cohort, and this mixing was noted by the authors as something that could influence results. Only baseline and M1 samples, drawn from a small cohort with few responders, went into the published TCR repertoire comparisons. The DNEG repertoire had the highest diversity, the PD-1 and DPOS repertoires had similar and higher clonality, and the TIGIT repertoires had the lowest diversity.

A BD FACSAria II cell sorter was used to sort four subsets, defined by PD-1 and/or TIGIT, from live CD3+CD8+TCRalphabeta+ cells. To characterize relevance to anti-PD-1 therapy response, circulating CD8 T cells were sorted into four subsets based on PD-1 and TIGIT expression. For each sorted CD8 T-cell subset, both the TCR alpha and TCR beta chains were sequenced. Peripheral blood was drawn before the first anti-PD-1 injection and after two and four injections. Ficoll gradient centrifugation was used to isolate PBMCs immediately. Until use, PBMCs were stored frozen in liquid nitrogen in RPMI containing approximately 18% FCS and around 10% DMSO. After thawing, PBMCs were stained with a viability dye plus antibodies against CD3, CD8alpha, TCRalphabeta, PD-1 and TIGIT. The RNeasy Kit was used to extract total RNA, and all samples came in with a RIN above 7. The germline V gene yields MNHEY for CDR1 and SVGAGI for CDR2. The CDR3 runs 13 residues from the cysteine to the phenylalanine. Here the CDR3 DNA is all that survives: 39 bases in frame from base 1. V loses 4 bases of germline sequence and J loses 0 bases, and the interval between the two ends is 5 bases.

Sequencing took place on a NextSeq 500. The QIAseq Immune Repertoire RNA Library Kit, Human TCR Panel was used to prepare TCR libraries from approximately 15 ng of total RNA. Sequencing of the TCR libraries was done on an Illumina NextSeq with a Mid Output V2 kit and asymmetric 261x41 paired-end reads. Every TCR library was diluted to 4 to 4.5 nM, then pooled, denatured and loaded at roughly 0.97 pM. The original methods were these. TCR FASTQ files were processed in the QIAGEN GeneGlobe Data Analysis Center, and downstream analysis was performed in R 3.5.2. To get clonality, Shannon entropy was normalized by the log of the number of unique productive sequences and the result was subtracted from one. Within each subset, Fisher exact tests at 5% FDR identified TRA or TRB clonotypes differing in abundance between baseline and M1. Clonotypes with differential abundance were put into four groups: emerging, expanding, contracting or non-expanding/contracting. Morisita's overlap index was used to measure repertoire overlap between patients. TCRdb trimmed public reads at Q25 via fastp, called clones via MiXCR and kept in-frame beta chains. For every CDR3 protein sequence, its rows merge into one entry that carries the most common genes and DNA. Clone size and V and J calls follow TCRdb, not the original study. The sample contains several hundred distinct CDR3 sequences, about 10% of them found a single time. The ten largest account for roughly 40% of the sample.

The rearrangement joined TRBV6-5 to TRBJ2-3, with the D gene too uncertain to name. This clonotype was obtained from a human donor with melanoma. Source: CD8+ T cells from PBMCs, taken at baseline or after one month of anti-PD-1 therapy (not recorded which). The DNA reads TGTGCCAGCAGTTTACAGAGCACAGATACGCAGTATTTT. Translation gives CASSLQSTDTQYF.